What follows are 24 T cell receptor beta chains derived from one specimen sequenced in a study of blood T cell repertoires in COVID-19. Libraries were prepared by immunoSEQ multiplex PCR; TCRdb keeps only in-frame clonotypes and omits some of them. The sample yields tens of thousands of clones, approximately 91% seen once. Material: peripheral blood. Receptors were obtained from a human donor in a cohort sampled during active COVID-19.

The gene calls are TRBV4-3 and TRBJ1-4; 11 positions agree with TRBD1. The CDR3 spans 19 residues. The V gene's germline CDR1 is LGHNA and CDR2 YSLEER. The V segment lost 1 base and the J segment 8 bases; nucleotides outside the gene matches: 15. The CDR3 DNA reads TGCGCCAGCAGCCAAGCCTGGACAGGGGGCTATGGGTTGAGAGAAAAACTGTTTTTT. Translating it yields CASSQAWTGGYGLREKLFF.

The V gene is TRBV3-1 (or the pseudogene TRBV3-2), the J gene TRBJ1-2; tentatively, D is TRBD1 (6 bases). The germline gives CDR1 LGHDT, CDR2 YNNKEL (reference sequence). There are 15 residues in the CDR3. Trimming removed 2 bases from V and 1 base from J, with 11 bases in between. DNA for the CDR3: TGTGCCAGCAGCCAACTGGGGGCCCTTAACTATGGCTACACCTTC. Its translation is CASSQLGALNYGYTF.

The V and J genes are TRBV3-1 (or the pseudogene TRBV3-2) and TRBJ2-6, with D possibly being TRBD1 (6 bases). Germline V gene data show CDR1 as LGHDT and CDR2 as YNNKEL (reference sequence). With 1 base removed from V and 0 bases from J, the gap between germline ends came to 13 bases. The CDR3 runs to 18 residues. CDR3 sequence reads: CASSQGGTRLSGANVLTF. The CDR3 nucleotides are TGTGCCAGCAGCCAAGGAGGGACACGACTCTCTGGGGCCAACGTCCTGACTTTC.

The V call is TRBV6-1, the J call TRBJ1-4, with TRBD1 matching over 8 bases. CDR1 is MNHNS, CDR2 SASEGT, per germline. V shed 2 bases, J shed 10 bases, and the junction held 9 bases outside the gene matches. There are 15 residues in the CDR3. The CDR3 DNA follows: TGTGCCAGCAGTGAAATGCAGGGGGCAGGGGGAAAACTGTTTTTT. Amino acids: CASSEMQGAGGKLFF.

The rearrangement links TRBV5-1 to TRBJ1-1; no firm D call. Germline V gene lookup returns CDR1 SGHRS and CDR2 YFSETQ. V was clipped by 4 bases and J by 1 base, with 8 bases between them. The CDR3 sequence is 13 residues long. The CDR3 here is CASSPNTNTEAFF. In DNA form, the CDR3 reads TGCGCCAGCAGCCCAAACACGAACACTGAAGCTTTCTTT.

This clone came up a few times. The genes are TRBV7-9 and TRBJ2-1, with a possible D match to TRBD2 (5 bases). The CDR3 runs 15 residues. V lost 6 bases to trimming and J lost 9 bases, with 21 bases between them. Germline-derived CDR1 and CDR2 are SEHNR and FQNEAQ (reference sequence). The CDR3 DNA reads TGTGCCAGCAGTCCTAAGGCTAGCCGGGGTACTGAGCAGTTCTTC. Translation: CASSPKASRGTEQFF. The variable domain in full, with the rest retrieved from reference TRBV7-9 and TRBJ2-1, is DTGVSQNPRHKITKRGQNVTFRCDPISEHNRLYWYRQTLGQGPEFLTYFQNEAQLEKSRLLSDRFSAERPKGSFSTLEIQRTEQGDSAMYLCASSPKASRGTEQFFGPGTRLTVL.

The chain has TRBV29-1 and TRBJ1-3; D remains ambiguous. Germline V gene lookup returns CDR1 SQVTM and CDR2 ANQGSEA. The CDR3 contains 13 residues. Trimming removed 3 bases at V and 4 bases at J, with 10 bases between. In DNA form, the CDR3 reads TGCAGCGTTGATCCCCTCGGGGGAAACACCATATATTTT. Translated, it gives CSVDPLGGNTIYF.

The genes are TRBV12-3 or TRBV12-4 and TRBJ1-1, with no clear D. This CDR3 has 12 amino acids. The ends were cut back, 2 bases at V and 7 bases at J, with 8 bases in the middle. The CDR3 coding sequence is TGTGCCAGCAGTTTACTTTCCGGTGAAGCTTTCTTT. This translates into CASSLLSGEAFF.

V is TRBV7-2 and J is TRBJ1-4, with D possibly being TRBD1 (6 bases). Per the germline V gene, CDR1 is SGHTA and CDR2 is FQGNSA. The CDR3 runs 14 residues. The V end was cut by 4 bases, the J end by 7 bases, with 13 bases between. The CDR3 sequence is CASSSGGAGEKLFF. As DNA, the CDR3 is TGTGCCAGCAGCTCCGGGGGGGCTGGTGAAAAACTGTTTTTT.

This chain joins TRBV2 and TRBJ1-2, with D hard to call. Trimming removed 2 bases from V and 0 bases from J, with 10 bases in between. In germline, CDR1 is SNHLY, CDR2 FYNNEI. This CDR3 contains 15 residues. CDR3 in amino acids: CASSETRSANYGYTF. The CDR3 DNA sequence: TGTGCCAGCAGTGAAACCAGATCCGCTAACTATGGCTACACCTTC.

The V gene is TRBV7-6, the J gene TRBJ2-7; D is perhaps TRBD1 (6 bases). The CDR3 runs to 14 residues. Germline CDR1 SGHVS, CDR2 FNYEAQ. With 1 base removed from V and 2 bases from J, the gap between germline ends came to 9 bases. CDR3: CASSLGTGPYEQYF. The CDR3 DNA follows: TGTGCCAGCAGCTTAGGTACAGGGCCCTACGAGCAGTACTTC.

In DNA, the CDR3 is TGTGCCAGTACCCCCAACAGGGGGGGGACCTACGAGCAGTACTTC. Its protein is CASTPNRGGTYEQYF. The chain recombines TRBV28 with TRBJ2-7; tentative D call: TRBD1 (8 bases). The V end lost 9 bases, the J end lost 2 bases, and 20 bases lay between the germline ends. The CDR3 has 15 residues. From germline, CDR1 is MDHEN and CDR2 SYDVKM.

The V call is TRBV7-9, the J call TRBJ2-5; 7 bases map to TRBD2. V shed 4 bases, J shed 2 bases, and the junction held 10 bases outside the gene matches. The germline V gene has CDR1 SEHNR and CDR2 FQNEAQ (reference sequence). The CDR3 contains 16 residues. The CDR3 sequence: CASSWGSGAGQETQYF. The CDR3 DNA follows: TGTGCCAGCAGCTGGGGGTCGGGAGCGGGGCAAGAGACCCAGTACTTC.

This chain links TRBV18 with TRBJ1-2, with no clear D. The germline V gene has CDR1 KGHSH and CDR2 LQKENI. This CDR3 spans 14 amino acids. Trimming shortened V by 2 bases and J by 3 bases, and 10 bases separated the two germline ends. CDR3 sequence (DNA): TGTGCCAGCTCACCAGAGGTGCTGTACTATGGCTACACCTTC. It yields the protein CASSPEVLYYGYTF.

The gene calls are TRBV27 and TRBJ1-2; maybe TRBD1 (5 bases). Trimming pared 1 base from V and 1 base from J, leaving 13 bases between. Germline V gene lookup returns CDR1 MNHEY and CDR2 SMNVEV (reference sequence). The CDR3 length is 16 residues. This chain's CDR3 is CASSLWGVRDNYGYTF. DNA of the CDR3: TGTGCCAGCAGTTTATGGGGGGTCAGGGATAACTATGGCTACACCTTC.

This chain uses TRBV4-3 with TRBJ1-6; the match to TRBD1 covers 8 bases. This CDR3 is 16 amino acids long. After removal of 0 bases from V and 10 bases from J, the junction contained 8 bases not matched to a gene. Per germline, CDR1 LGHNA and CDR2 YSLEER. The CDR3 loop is CASSQDPQGAGSPLHF. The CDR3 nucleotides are TGCGCCAGCAGCCAAGATCCGCAGGGGGCAGGGTCACCCCTCCACTTT.

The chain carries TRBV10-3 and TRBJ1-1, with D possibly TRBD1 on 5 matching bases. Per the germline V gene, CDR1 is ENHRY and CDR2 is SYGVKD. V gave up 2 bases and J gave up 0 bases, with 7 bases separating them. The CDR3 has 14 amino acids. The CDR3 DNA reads TGTGCCATCAGTGAGGGGGGGATGAACACTGAAGCTTTCTTT. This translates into CAISEGGMNTEAFF.

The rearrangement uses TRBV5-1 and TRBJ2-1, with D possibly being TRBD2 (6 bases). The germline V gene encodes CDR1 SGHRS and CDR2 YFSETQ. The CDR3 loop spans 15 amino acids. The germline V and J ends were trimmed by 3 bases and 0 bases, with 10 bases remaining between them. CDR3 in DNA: TGCGCCAGCAGCTCGGGACTTCGCTCCTACAATGAGCAGTTCTTC. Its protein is CASSSGLRSYNEQFF. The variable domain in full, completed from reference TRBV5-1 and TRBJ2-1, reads KAGVTQTPRYLIKTRGQQVTLSCSPISGHRSVSWYQQTPGQGLQFLFEYFSETQRNKGNFPGRFSGRQFSNSRSEMNVSTLELGDSALYLCASSSGLRSYNEQFFGPGTRLTVL.

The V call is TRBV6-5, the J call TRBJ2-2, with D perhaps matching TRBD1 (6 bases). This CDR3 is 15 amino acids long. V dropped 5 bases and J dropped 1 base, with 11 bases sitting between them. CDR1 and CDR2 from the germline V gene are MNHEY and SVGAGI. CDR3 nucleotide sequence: TGTGCCAGCAGTAGGACAGTAGAGAACACCGGGGAGCTGTTTTTT. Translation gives CASSRTVENTGELFF.

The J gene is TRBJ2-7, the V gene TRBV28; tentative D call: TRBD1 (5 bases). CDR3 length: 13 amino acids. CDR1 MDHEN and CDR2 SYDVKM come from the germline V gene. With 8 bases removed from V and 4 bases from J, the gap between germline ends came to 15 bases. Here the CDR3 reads CASGRPDKYEQYF. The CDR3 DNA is TGTGCCAGCGGGCGTCCGGACAAGTACGAGCAGTACTTC. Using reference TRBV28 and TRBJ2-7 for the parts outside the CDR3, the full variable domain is DVKVTQSSRYLVKRTGEKVFLECVQDMDHENMFWYRQDPGLGLRLIYFSYDVKMKEKGDIPEGYSVSREKKERFSLILESASTNQTSMYLCASGRPDKYEQYFGPGTRLTVT.

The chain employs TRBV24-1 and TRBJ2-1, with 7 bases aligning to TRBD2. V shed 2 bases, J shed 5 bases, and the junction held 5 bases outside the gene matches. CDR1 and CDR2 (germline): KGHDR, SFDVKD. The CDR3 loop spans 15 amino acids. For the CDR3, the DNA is TGTGCCACCAGTGATTCGAGCGGGATCGACAATGAGCAGTTCTTC. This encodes CATSDSSGIDNEQFF.

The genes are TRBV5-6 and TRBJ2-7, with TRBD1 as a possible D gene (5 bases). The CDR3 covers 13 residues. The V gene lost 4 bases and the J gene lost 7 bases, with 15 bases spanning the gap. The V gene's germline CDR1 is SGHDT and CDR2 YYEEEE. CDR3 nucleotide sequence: TGTGCCAGCAGCCTACCATCTAAGGGGGAGCAGTACTTC. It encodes CASSLPSKGEQYF.

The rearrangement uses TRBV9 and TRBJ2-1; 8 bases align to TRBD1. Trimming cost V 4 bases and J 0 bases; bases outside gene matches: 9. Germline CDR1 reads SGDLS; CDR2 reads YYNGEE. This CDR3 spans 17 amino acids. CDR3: CASSPWTGRSSYNEQFF. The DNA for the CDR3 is TGTGCCAGCAGCCCCTGGACAGGGAGGAGCTCCTACAATGAGCAGTTCTTC.

CDR3: CASSFRGIPTDTQYF. Written as DNA, the CDR3 is TGCGCCAGCAGCTTCCGCGGGATACCCACAGATACGCAGTATTTT. The V gene is TRBV5-1, the J gene TRBJ2-3, with a tentative D call TRBD2 (6 bases). Germline V gene data show CDR1 as SGHRS and CDR2 as YFSETQ. The germline V and J ends were trimmed by 2 bases and 2 bases, with 12 bases remaining between them. The CDR3 has 15 amino acids.